The 7 T cell receptor beta chains presented below share a single source sample, sequenced in a study of tumor and adjacent non-tumor tissue in lung cancer. The library came from three nested PCR rounds adapted from ARM-PCR protocols. TCRdb re-derived calls from the multiplex PCR reads in MiXCR, one entry per CDR3 protein. The data contain roughly 220,000 distinct CDR3 sequences, around 70% of them singletons. The template was RNA from unsorted bulk tissue. The sample comprised lung tumor tissue. The receptors stem from a man aged 55 to 70 with non-small cell lung cancer.

As concerns this clonotype: A read error may be the cause here, since a much bigger clone is one base away. The chain joins TRBV29-1 to TRBJ1-1; D possibly corresponds to TRBD1 (6 bases). The germline gives CDR1 SQVTM, CDR2 ANQGSEA. The CDR3 loop spans 13 amino acids. This chain's CDR3 is CSARGGGVTEVFF. The CDR3 bases are TGCAGCGCCCGGGGAGGGGGTGTCACTGAAGTTTTCTTT.

Only one count was recorded for this clonotype. One end of the junction varies from germline; a read error may be responsible. The V call is TRBV29-1, the J call TRBJ1-2; D remains ambiguous. Per germline, CDR1 SQVTM and CDR2 ANQGSEA. The CDR3 sequence is 9 residues long. The DNA of the CDR3 is TGTAGAGTTGAAAGGAGATTCCCTTTC. Residues: CRVERRFPF.

Concerning this clonotype: One end of the junction is discordant with germline, which a read error may explain. V usage is TRBV4-1 and J usage is TRBJ1-1, with TRBD1 matching over 9 bases. The CDR3 sequence is 17 residues long. Germline V lookup: CDR1 MGHRA, CDR2 YSYEKL. The CDR3: CVSSPRASQGARTEAFF. CDR3 sequence (DNA): TGTGTCAGCAGCCCTAGGGCCTCACAGGGGGCTCGGACTGAAGCTTTCTTT.

Note on this clonotype: A read error may produce the germline difference seen at one junction end. The chain has TRBV11-2 and TRBJ2-5; D possibly corresponds to TRBD1 (6 bases). This CDR3 is built from 13 residues. Germline V gene sequence: CDR1 SGHAT, CDR2 FQNNGV. CDR3: CVSSSTGKETQYF. The DNA of the CDR3 is TGTGTCAGCAGCTCTACAGGGAAAGAGACCCAGTATTTC.

The sample holds one count of this clonotype. As the CDR3 is not closed by the conserved phenylalanine or tryptophan, this likely results from a read error. CDR3 DNA sequence: TGTGCCAGCAGCTTAGATGACAACATTCAGTACTAC. Protein: CASSLDDNIQYY. The chain combines TRBV11-2 with TRBJ2-4; D gene unclear. The germline gives CDR1 SGHAT, CDR2 FQNNGV. V was trimmed by 0 bases and J by 7 bases, leaving 4 bases between them. The CDR3 is 12 residues long.

Concerning this clonotype: A single base separates this from a much larger clone, so it may be a read error. As DNA, the CDR3 is TGTGCCAGCAGCGTTGGCGGCCGACCCCAGCATTTT. It is translated as CASSVGGRPQHF. V is TRBV7-9 and J is TRBJ1-5; D unresolved. This CDR3 comprises 12 residues. Trimming took off 5 bases at V and 10 bases at J, with 12 bases between the two ends. Germline loops: CDR1 SEHNR, CDR2 FQNEAQ (reference sequence).

This clonotype was picked up a small number of times. The rearrangement links TRBV28 to TRBJ2-3; D unclear. The CDR3 length is 14 residues. Germline V lookup: CDR1 MDHEN, CDR2 SYDVKM. The V gene lost 1 base and the J gene lost 2 bases, with 7 bases spanning the gap. CDR3 sequence: CASSLLENTDTQYF. CDR3 nucleotide sequence: TGTGCCAGCAGTTTATTGGAGAACACAGATACGCAGTATTTT.